The clone carrying this TCR beta chain was seen ten or more times. TCRdb itself ran the RT-PCR reads through MiXCR, one entry per CDR3 protein. Of approximately 500,000 distinct CDR3 sequences listed, 11% to 15% are singletons. Trimming left V 0 bases short and J 6 bases short, with 12 bases between. Germline V gives CDR1 SGHRS, CDR2 YFSETQ. The CDR3 is 14 residues long. This entry is derived from a study of response to subunit inactivated influenza vaccine. The receptor was derived from a man aged 45-65 years who received an inactivated influenza vaccine. Sequencing used PBMCs from blood, obtained 11 to 12 days after vaccination. The chain recombines TRBV5-1 with TRBJ1-1; tentative D call: TRBD1 (5 bases). CDR3 sequence: CASSLEAGRPEAFF. The CDR3 nucleotides read TGCGCCAGCAGCTTGGAGGCAGGGCGCCCTGAAGCTTTCTTT. The entire variable domain, with the rest obtained from reference TRBV5-1 and TRBJ1-1, is as follows: KAGVTQTPRYLIKTRGQQVTLSCSPISGHRSVSWYQQTPGQGLQFLFEYFSETQRNKGNFPGRFSGRQFSNSRSEMNVSTLELGDSALYLCASSLEAGRPEAFFGQGTRLTVV.